A selection of T cell receptor beta chains follows, all from one sample in a study of blood T cell repertoires in COVID-19. TCRdb keeps only in-frame clones here, not all; method: immunoSEQ multiplex PCR. The sample consists of some 120,000 clones, about 82% of them appearing once. The sequenced sample consisted of peripheral blood. These receptors were taken from a human donor in a cohort sampled during active COVID-19. The CDR3 runs from the conserved cysteine through the conserved F or W. D genes are given only for firm matches. Where a row states a size, it is once, few, many or the class of an expanded clone; other rows omit it.

V gene	clone size	D gene	J gene	CDR3 DNA	CDR3 protein
TRBV6-4	NA	TRBD2	TRBJ2-1	TGTGCCAGCAGTGGGGAGGGAGCAGGCGTTGGTGAGCAGTTCTTC	CASSGEGAGVGEQFF
TRBV5-1	NA	TRBD1	TRBJ2-2	TGCGCCAGCAGAGGGACAGCGAACACCGGGGAGCTGTTTTTT	CASRGTANTGELFF
TRBV6-2/TRBV6-3	NA	TRBD1	TRBJ2-1	TGTGCCAGCAGTTTTTGGGACAGGGTAAAGAATGAGCAGTTCTTC	CASSFWDRVKNEQFF
TRBV28	NA	NA	TRBJ2-7	TGTGCCAGCAGTTTAGGAAAGGGGCGCACCTACGAGCAGTACTTC	CASSLGKGRTYEQYF
TRBV5-5	NA	NA	TRBJ2-2	TGTGCCAGCAGCTTGGCCACTTCCCCAAACACCGGGGAGCTGTTTTTT	CASSLATSPNTGELFF
TRBV24-1	NA	NA	TRBJ2-1	TGTGCCACCAGTGACCCTCAGCCGGGACTTGGGCCCTACAATGAGCAGTTCTTC	CATSDPQPGLGPYNEQFF
TRBV9	NA	NA	TRBJ2-7	TGTGCCAGCAGCGTAGGTCAGGGGGGATACGAGCAGTACTTC	CASSVGQGGYEQYF
TRBV5-1	NA	NA	TRBJ2-7	TGCGCCAGCAGCGCCCAATTTGGCGGCCCTACCTACGAGCAGTACTTC	CASSAQFGGPTYEQYF
TRBV6-6	NA	NA	TRBJ2-1	TGTGCCAGCAGCTCCAAGAAGGGGCGGGAAAATGAGCAGTTCTTC	CASSSKKGRENEQFF
TRBV11-2	NA	NA	TRBJ2-7	TGTGCCAGCAGCTCAGGGCAGTATTACGAGCAGTACTTC	CASSSGQYYEQYF
TRBV27	NA	TRBD1	TRBJ1-3	TGTGCCAGCAGTTTATCAGGGGGACAGACGAGGCTGAACGGCACCATATATTTT	CASSLSGGQTRLNGTIYF
TRBV7-2	NA	TRBD2	TRBJ2-7	TGTGCCAGCAGCTTAGGACTAGCGGGTGATGTCTACGAGCAGTACTTC	CASSLGLAGDVYEQYF
TRBV19	NA	NA	TRBJ1-5	TGTGCCAGTAGTATAATCCACGAGGTTTATCAGCCCCAGCATTTT	CASSIIHEVYQPQHF
TRBV5-1	NA	TRBD1	TRBJ1-6	TGCGCCAGCAGCCCCGGGACAGAGAATTCACCCCTCCACTTT	CASSPGTENSPLHF
TRBV27	NA	TRBD2	TRBJ2-5	TGTGCCAGGAGACTAGCGGGAGGATCCCAAGAGACCCAGTACTTC	CARRLAGGSQETQYF
TRBV6-1	NA	TRBD2	TRBJ2-7	TGTGCCAGCAGTGAAGCTGCCGGGAGGTACGAGCAGTACTTC	CASSEAAGRYEQYF
TRBV3-1/TRBV3-2	once	NA	TRBJ1-1	TGTGCCAGCAGCCAAGGTCGGCAGGGCACTGAAGCTTTCTTT	CASSQGRQGTEAFF
TRBV5-1	NA	TRBD2	TRBJ2-1	TGCGCCAGCAGCTTCGGTAGCGGGGAGTTCAGGAATGAGCAGTTCTTC	CASSFGSGEFRNEQFF
TRBV19	NA	NA	TRBJ1-1	TGTGCCAGTAGACGCCGGGAGCAATTAATGAACACTGAAGCTTTCTTT	CASRRREQLMNTEAFF
TRBV4-1	NA	TRBD2	TRBJ2-3	TGCGCCAGCAGCCCCTTAGCGGGAGCAACAGATACGCAGTATTTT	CASSPLAGATDTQYF
TRBV10-2	NA	TRBD1	TRBJ1-2	TGCGCCAGCGATTCTTCCCGACAGGGGGACGGCGATGGCTACACCTTC	CASDSSRQGDGDGYTF
TRBV5-1	NA	NA	TRBJ2-2	TGCGCCAGCAGCAAATCTCCGGACGCAGGGTCCGGGGAGCTGTTTTTT	CASSKSPDAGSGELFF
TRBV7-2	NA	NA	TRBJ1-3	TGTGCCAGCAGCACAAGGGGGAGCTCTGGAAACACCATATATTTT	CASSTRGSSGNTIYF
TRBV7-3	NA	NA	TRBJ1-1	TGTGCCAGCAGCTTAACGGCGAACACTGAAGCTTTCTTT	CASSLTANTEAFF
TRBV6-5	NA	NA	TRBJ2-7	TGTGCCAGCAGTTACGGGCGGGCCTACTACGAGCAGTACTTC	CASSYGRAYYEQYF
TRBV3-1/TRBV3-2	NA	NA	TRBJ2-5	TGTGCCAGCCGCTCTGAGGTAGAGACCCAGTACTTC	CASRSEVETQYF
TRBV27	NA	TRBD1	TRBJ1-2	TGTGCCAGCAGTTCACAGGGGAACTATGGCTACACCTTC	CASSSQGNYGYTF
TRBV27	NA	NA	TRBJ2-7	TGTGCCAGCAGTTTAGGGCTGGCAGCCCTATCCGAGCAGTACTTC	CASSLGLAALSEQYF
TRBV27	NA	TRBD1	TRBJ2-3	TGTGCCAGCAGTTCCACAACCGACAGGGATCATCCAGATACGCAGTATTTT	CASSSTTDRDHPDTQYF
TRBV27	NA	TRBD1	TRBJ1-2	TGTGCCAGCGGGGGACAGTGGGGTAACTATGGCTACACCTTC	CASGGQWGNYGYTF
TRBV7-9	NA	TRBD2	TRBJ2-3	TGTGCCAGCAGCCCCGGGACTAGCGGGGGCACAGATACGCAGTATTTT	CASSPGTSGGTDTQYF
TRBV19	once	TRBD2	TRBJ2-1	TGTGCCAGTAGGGTTAAGCGGGACTCCTACAATGAGCAGTTCTTC	CASRVKRDSYNEQFF
TRBV28	NA	TRBD1	TRBJ1-2	TGTGCCAGCCTCTACAGGGACAGCACTAGCGGCTACACCTTC	CASLYRDSTSGYTF
TRBV6-5	NA	NA	TRBJ2-1	TGTGCCAGCAGTTATCTAGCTTCCAATGAGCAGTTCTTC	CASSYLASNEQFF
TRBV4-2	NA	TRBD2	TRBJ2-3	TGTGCCAGCAGCCAGGAAAGCGGGAGAGTCACAGATACGCAGTATTTT	CASSQESGRVTDTQYF
TRBV5-1	NA	TRBD2	TRBJ2-3	TGCGCCAGCAGCGTCGGACTAGCGGGAGTGATCGGAGGGGATACGCAGTATTTT	CASSVGLAGVIGGDTQYF
TRBV27	NA	NA	TRBJ2-7	TGTGCCAGCAGCCCCAGGGGGGCAGGGCAACCCTACGAGCAGTACTTC	CASSPRGAGQPYEQYF
TRBV12-3/TRBV12-4	NA	NA	TRBJ2-5	TGTGCCAGCAGCCGCGAGATGAGGGATTGGTACTTC	CASSREMRDWYF
TRBV20-1	once	NA	TRBJ2-7	TGCAGTGCTAGTCGGGGGGCGGACTACGAGCAGTACTTC	CSASRGADYEQYF
TRBV6-4	NA	NA	TRBJ2-7	TGTGCCAGCAGTGACGACACCTACGAGCAGTACTTC	CASSDDTYEQYF
TRBV7-9	NA	NA	TRBJ2-1	TGTGCCAGCAGCCAGCCGGACAGACCTAAGCAGTTCTTC	CASSQPDRPKQFF
TRBV18	NA	NA	TRBJ2-3	TGTGCCAGCTCGTCCGGGGCGGGGACCGCAGATACGCAGTATTTT	CASSSGAGTADTQYF
TRBV5-7	few	NA	TRBJ1-5	TGTGCCAGCAGCTTGAATTGGACATTCAATCAGCCCCAGCATTTT	CASSLNWTFNQPQHF
TRBV4-1	NA	NA	TRBJ2-5	TGCGCCAGCAGCCAAGATCGGGAAACGGAGACCCAGTACTTC	CASSQDRETETQYF
TRBV5-7	NA	TRBD1	TRBJ1-1	TGTGCCAGCAGCGCCAGGGACAGCCGTAACACTGAAGCTTTCTTT	CASSARDSRNTEAFF
TRBV6-1	NA	TRBD1	TRBJ2-7	TGTGCCAGCAGTGAATTGGGGACAGGGTCCTACGAGCAGTACTTC	CASSELGTGSYEQYF
TRBV13	once	NA	TRBJ2-5	TGTGCCAGCAGCTTAGTCGGGGAAGGGACCCAGTACTTC	CASSLVGEGTQYF
TRBV15	NA	TRBD2	TRBJ2-1	TGTGCCACCAGCATAGAGCGGGGGGATGAGCAGTTCTTC	CATSIERGDEQFF
TRBV28	NA	NA	TRBJ1-4	TGTGCCAGCAGTCCGACAGGACTTGCAACTAATGAAAAACTGTTTTTT	CASSPTGLATNEKLFF
TRBV11-1	once	TRBD1	TRBJ1-3	TGTGCCAGCAGCTCTCAGGGACAGCTTTTTGGAAACACCATATATTTT	CASSSQGQLFGNTIYF
TRBV7-2	NA	TRBD1	TRBJ1-5	TGTGCCAGCAGCTGGACAGGGGGCAATCAGCCCCAGCATTTT	CASSWTGGNQPQHF
TRBV5-1	NA	NA	TRBJ2-2	TGCGCCAGCAGCTTGGACCCAACAGTAACCGGGGAGCTGTTTTTT	CASSLDPTVTGELFF
TRBV10-1	once	NA	TRBJ2-5	TGCGCCAGCAGTGATAATGTCCAAGAGACCCAGTACTTC	CASSDNVQETQYF
TRBV2	few	NA	TRBJ2-1	TGTGCCAGCAAACCCAGGGGAACCGAGTACAATGAGCAGTTCTTC	CASKPRGTEYNEQFF